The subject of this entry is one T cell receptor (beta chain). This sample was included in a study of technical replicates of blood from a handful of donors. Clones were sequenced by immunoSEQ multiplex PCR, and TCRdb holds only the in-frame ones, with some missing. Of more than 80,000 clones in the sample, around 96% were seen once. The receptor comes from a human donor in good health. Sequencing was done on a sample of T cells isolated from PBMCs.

The CDR3 DNA sequence: TGTGCCAGCTCACCCTACAGGGGGCTTCTCTCGGACACTGAAGCTTTCTTT. This codes for CASSPYRGLLSDTEAFF. The chain uses TRBV18 and TRBJ1-1, with 9 bases lining up with TRBD1. Germline V gene data show CDR1 as KGHSH and CDR2 as LQKENI. Unmatched junction bases numbered 11, after V lost 3 bases and J lost 3 bases. The CDR3 covers 17 residues.